Listed here are 15 T cell receptor beta chains from one sample, sequenced in a study of cytomegalovirus exposure and HLA in healthy donors. Amplification used 60 Vbeta primers and 13 Jbeta primers. Sequencing was performed with immunoSEQ multiplex PCR; in TCRdb, only in-frame clones are kept and a portion is missing. Counted here are 100,000 to 130,000 clones, 73% occurring once; the ten biggest clones make up 7.5% to 9%. The sequencing sample was made of PBMCs. The origin of the receptors is a man aged 25-40 years in good health and CMV-seronegative.

This clone was detected a few times. The chain joins TRBV2 to TRBJ2-7; TRBD2 matches 9 bases. The CDR3 has 17 amino acids. Unmatched junction bases numbered 18, after V lost 6 bases and J lost 6 bases. CDR1 and CDR2 (germline): SNHLY, FYNNEI. CDR3: CASSAGTSWARKAEQYF. CDR3 coding DNA: TGTGCCAGCAGCGCTGGGACTAGCTGGGCTAGGAAGGCCGAGCAGTACTTC.

The rearrangement uses TRBV30 and TRBJ1-1, with D perhaps matching TRBD1 (5 bases). This CDR3 region has 13 residues. V was cut by 1 base and J by 1 base, with 7 bases left in between. Per the germline V gene, CDR1 is GTSNPN and CDR2 is SVGIG (reference sequence). As DNA, the CDR3 is TGTGCCTGGAGTGGGGGCCGGAACACTGAAGCTTTCTTT. The encoded protein is CAWSGGRNTEAFF.

The CDR3 here is CASSFISQETQYF. DNA of the CDR3: TGTGCCAGCAGTTTTATCAGCCAAGAGACCCAGTACTTC. The V call is TRBV27, the J call TRBJ2-5, with D uncertain. From germline, CDR1 is MNHEY and CDR2 SMNVEV (reference sequence). V was trimmed by 3 bases and J by 1 base, leaving 6 bases between them. This CDR3 has 13 residues.

J is TRBJ1-1 and V is TRBV5-4, with D unclear. CDR3 length: 15 amino acids. V lost 0 bases and J 0 bases, leaving 9 bases between the germline ends. Looked up from germline, CDR1 is SGHNT and CDR2 is YYREEE (reference sequence). The CDR3 loop is CASSLVGGMNTEAFF. CDR3 sequence (DNA): TGTGCCAGCAGCTTGGTGGGAGGGATGAACACTGAAGCTTTCTTT. Combining the CDR3 with reference TRBV5-4 and TRBJ1-1 gives the whole variable domain ETGVTQSPTHLIKTRGQQVTLRCSSQSGHNTVSWYQQALGQGPQFIFQYYREEENGRGNFPPRFSGLQFPNYSSELNVNALELDDSALYLCASSLVGGMNTEAFFGQGTRLTVV.

This sequence joins TRBV2 and TRBJ2-1, with a possible D match to TRBD2 (7 bases). The germline V gene encodes CDR1 SNHLY and CDR2 FYNNEI. This CDR3 has 13 residues. Trimming took 8 bases from V and 6 from J, leaving 14 bases between them. This CDR3 reads CASYGGGLNEQFF. DNA of the CDR3: TGTGCCAGCTATGGGGGGGGCCTCAATGAGCAGTTCTTC.

Note on this clone: At one end the junction does not follow the germline gene, possibly because of a read error. This sequence joins TRBV7-3 and TRBJ2-3, with TRBD2 matching 7 bases. This CDR3 has 16 residues. Germline V gene data show CDR1 as SGHTA and CDR2 as FQGTGA. CDR3 DNA sequence: TGTGCCAGCAGCGTAACAGCGGGAACTGGCACAGATACGCAGTATTTT. It encodes CASSVTAGTGTDTQYF.

This chain joins TRBV27 and TRBJ2-7; D is possibly TRBD1 (5 bases). Deletions cut 2 bases from V and 2 bases from J, with 13 bases between. This CDR3 region has 15 residues. Germline CDR1 MNHEY, CDR2 SMNVEV (reference sequence). The CDR3 loop reads CASSLTPGLTYEQYF. In DNA, the CDR3 is TGTGCCAGCAGTTTAACGCCAGGGCTTACCTACGAGCAGTACTTC.

The chain combines TRBV7-9 with TRBJ2-1; perhaps TRBD1 as D (5 bases). The V gene's germline CDR1 is SEHNR and CDR2 FQNEAQ (reference sequence). The CDR3 has 19 amino acids. V lost 4 bases and J 2 bases, leaving 24 bases between the germline ends. CDR3 region: CASSSTRTDITRTYNEQFF. The CDR3 bases are TGTGCCAGCAGCTCTACCCGGACGGACATAACGAGGACCTACAATGAGCAGTTCTTC.

CDR3 sequence: CASSRDSPNTIYF. CDR3 coding DNA: TGTGCCAGCAGCCGGGACAGCCCAAACACCATATATTTT. The V gene is TRBV6-1, the J gene TRBJ1-3, with 7 bases that match TRBD1. The CDR3 is 13 residues long. The germline V gene encodes CDR1 MNHNS and CDR2 SASEGT. J was trimmed by 6 bases and V by 6 bases; bases with no gene match: 5.

This clone was detected only a few times. V usage is TRBV27 and J usage is TRBJ2-7, with D perhaps matching TRBD2 (7 bases). V dropped 6 bases and J dropped 4 bases, with 22 bases sitting between them. This CDR3 has 16 residues. Per the germline V gene, CDR1 is MNHEY and CDR2 is SMNVEV (reference sequence). CDR3 in DNA: TGTGCCAGCAGCATTTCGGAGGAAGGGGGACTATACGAGCAGTACTTC. It yields the protein CASSISEEGGLYEQYF.

This sequence joins TRBV6-5 and TRBJ2-1; 7 nucleotides match TRBD1. From germline, CDR1 is MNHEY and CDR2 SVGAGI. Trimming took 6 bases from V and 7 from J; bases not matched to a gene: 6. This CDR3 has 13 amino acids. The DNA of the CDR3 is TGTGCCAGCAGGAGAACAGGGGCGAATGAGCAGTTCTTC. This codes for CASRRTGANEQFF.

V and J are TRBV7-9 and TRBJ2-1; possible D gene TRBD2, 5 bases. This CDR3 is built from 18 residues. Deletions cut 3 bases from V and 10 bases from J, with 28 bases between. Germline-derived CDR1 and CDR2 are SEHNR and FQNEAQ (reference sequence). The CDR3 bases are TGTGCCAGCAGCTTCCTCTGGAGCGGAGAGAAAACTAATAAAGAGCAGTTCTTC. It specifies CASSFLWSGEKTNKEQFF.

This chain joins TRBV28 and TRBJ1-4, with 7 bases fitting TRBD1. The CDR3 extends over 16 amino acids. Germline V CDR1 and CDR2: MDHEN, SYDVKM. The junction had 9 bases not matched to a gene; V was cut back by 4 bases and J by 4 bases. The CDR3 sequence: CASSSGGQVINEKLFF. Written as DNA, the CDR3 is TGTGCCAGCAGTTCCGGCGGACAGGTTATTAATGAAAAACTGTTTTTT. Using reference TRBV28 and TRBJ1-4 for the parts outside the CDR3, the full variable domain is DVKVTQSSRYLVKRTGEKVFLECVQDMDHENMFWYRQDPGLGLRLIYFSYDVKMKEKGDIPEGYSVSREKKERFSLILESASTNQTSMYLCASSSGGQVINEKLFFGSGTQLSVL.

This clone was counted only a few times. The chain employs TRBV5-1 and TRBJ2-5, with D perhaps matching TRBD2 (5 bases). The CDR3 spans 13 residues. V gave up 4 bases and J gave up 1 base, with 8 bases separating them. CDR1 SGHRS and CDR2 YFSETQ come from the germline V gene. The CDR3 nucleotides read TGCGCCAGCAGCGGGAGCGGCCAAGAGACCCAGTACTTC. Protein sequence: CASSGSGQETQYF.

The chain combines TRBV7-9 with TRBJ1-1; D unclear. Germline lookup yields CDR1 SEHNR and CDR2 FQNEAQ (reference sequence). The CDR3 covers 14 residues. V dropped 5 bases and J dropped 3 bases, with 13 bases sitting between them. The chain's CDR3 is CASSAGYPDTEAFF. CDR3 coding DNA: TGTGCCAGCAGCGCGGGGTATCCGGACACTGAAGCTTTCTTT.